Described below is a single TCR beta chain sequence and its context. Each 20-30 mg portion of unsorted bulk tissue served as the source for co-extraction of RNA and DNA. None of the patients had received treatment, and all had chronic HBV infection. This specimen belongs to a study of tumor-infiltrating lymphocytes in primary liver carcinoma. Trimming left V 6 bases short and J 5 bases short, with 9 bases between. CDR1 is SGHNT and CDR2 is YYREEE in the germline V gene (reference sequence). The CDR3 has 12 amino acids. TCR beta cDNA came from approximately 540 ng total RNA, primed with a constant-region primer. Slightly modified ARM-PCR, run as three nested multiplex PCR rounds, produced the TCR beta libraries. Rounds one and two of PCR, each of roughly 11 cycles, were primed with TRBV1-TRBV30 forward primers and a C-beta reverse primer. MiXCR was run by TCRdb on the multiplex PCR reads, yielding one entry per CDR3 protein. The sample lists approximately 40,000 distinct CDR3 sequences, 73% seen once, with approximately 19% in the top ten.

This clonotype originated in a middle-aged man with primary liver carcinoma and hepatitis B virus infection. Sequenced material: liver tumor tissue from sampling region 2. Subset denoted: tumor region T2, inferior pole. This chain joins TRBV5-4 and TRBJ2-1; D ambiguous. The CDR3 DNA reads as TGTGCCAGCAACTTTGGGGACAATGAGCAGTTCTTC. Its translation is CASNFGDNEQFF.